One and the same sample provided the 11 T cell receptor beta chains below, sequenced in a study of spatial heterogeneity in lung cancer. Whole-study findings and limits: Mutation counts in tumors were tracked by counts of expanded intratumoral alpha and beta TCRs.

Documented time point: sample taken at primary tumor resection. TCRdb re-called the 5' RACE reads with MiXCR, one entry per CDR3 protein. The sample contains 2,500 to 3,500 distinct CDR3 sequences, more than 15% of which appear only once. Antigens of these TCRs are unknown. Material: lung tumor tissue, obtained at surgery. The receptor source for this set is a male donor with early-stage non-small cell lung cancer.

This clonotype occurred once. This beta chain is an off-target read within a library intended for alpha chains, so its frequency means little. The rearrangement joins TRBV2 to TRBJ1-1; D remains ambiguous. The germline V gene encodes CDR1 SNHLY and CDR2 FYNNEI. Trimming took off 5 bases at V and 2 bases at J, with 6 bases between the two ends. The CDR3 totals 12 residues. CDR3 region: CASSKGNTEAFF. Here the CDR3 DNA reads TGTGCCAGCAGTAAGGGCAACACTGAAGCTTTCTTT.

This clonotype has more than one count but fewer than ten. This beta chain was picked up by a library intended for alpha chains and is off target, so its count carries little meaning. The rearrangement uses TRBV27 and TRBJ2-7, with TRBD1 identical over 7 bases. The CDR3 runs to 15 residues. Unmatched junction bases numbered 9, after V lost 5 bases and J lost 2 bases. Germline-derived CDR1 and CDR2 are MNHEY and SMNVEV (reference sequence). CDR3 in DNA: TGTGCCAGCAGTAGGACGGGACAGCTTCCCTACGAGCAGTACTTC. Translation: CASSRTGQLPYEQYF.

Note on this clonotype: A single base separates this from a much larger clone, so it may be a read error. This beta chain is an unintended read in a library built for alpha chains; its size means little. The V call is TRBV28, the J call TRBJ2-7; D not certain. V lost 7 bases and J 0 bases, leaving 16 bases between the germline ends. This CDR3 has 15 amino acids. Germline lookup yields CDR1 MDHEN and CDR2 SYDVKM. CDR3 sequence reads: CASNQVGPSSYEQYF. The CDR3 DNA follows: TGTGCCAGCAACCAGGTGGGTCCAAGCTCCTACGAGCAGTACTTC.

In its sample, this clonotype was seen a few times. This beta chain lies outside the target of a library built for alpha chains; its clone size means little. The chain couples TRBV19 to TRBJ2-1; D possibly corresponds to TRBD2 (6 bases). The germline gives CDR1 LNHDA, CDR2 SQIVND (reference sequence). The CDR3 loop spans 12 amino acids. V lost 5 bases, J lost 8 bases, and 10 bases lay in between. The DNA of the CDR3 is TGTGCCAGTAGTTTCGGGGAGGATGAGCAGTTCTTC. This translates into CASSFGEDEQFF. Combining the CDR3 with reference TRBV19 and TRBJ2-1 gives the whole variable domain DGGITQSPKYLFRKEGQNVTLSCEQNLNHDAMYWYRQDPGQGLRLIYYSQIVNDFQKGDIAEGYSVSREKKESFPLTVTSAQKNPTAFYLCASSFGEDEQFFGPGTRLTVL.

On this clonotype: Being off target in a library aimed at alpha chains, this beta chain has a size of little meaning. This chain connects TRBV20-1 to TRBJ2-2, with TRBD2 identical over 10 bases. The CDR3 is made up of 14 amino acids. Germline V gene lookup returns CDR1 DFQATT and CDR2 SNEGSKA (reference sequence). Unmatched junction bases numbered 4, after V lost 6 bases and J lost 3 bases. In DNA form, the CDR3 reads TGCAGTGCAGTAGCGGGAGGACACACCGGGGAGCTGTTTTTT. Translation: CSAVAGGHTGELFF.

In regard to this clonotype: The size of this beta chain means little, since it is a stray read in a library made for alpha chains. The chain couples TRBV6-5 to TRBJ2-3; no clear D gene. Germline loops: CDR1 MNHEY, CDR2 SVGAGI. V was trimmed by 2 bases and J by 9 bases, leaving 15 bases between them. CDR3 size: 14 residues. The CDR3 coding sequence is TGTGCCAGCAGTTACGTTGCTTGGAGATACACGCAGTATTTT. Translation gives CASSYVAWRYTQYF.

With respect to this clonotype: Because the library targeted alpha chains, this beta chain is an off-target read whose size means little. The J gene is TRBJ2-7, the V gene TRBV7-6; 8 positions agree with TRBD1. V trimming: 1 base; J trimming: 1 base; junction bases outside the gene matches: 6. Germline-derived CDR1 and CDR2 are SGHVS and FNYEAQ. The length of the CDR3 is 16 residues. CDR3 amino acids: CASSLGPTGESYEQYF. In nucleotides, the CDR3 is TGTGCCAGCAGCTTAGGACCGACAGGGGAGTCCTACGAGCAGTACTTC.

This clonotype was seen a handful of times. This beta chain is a stray sequence in a library constructed for alpha chains; its clone size is not meaningful. The rearrangement joins TRBV3-1 to TRBJ2-7; tentatively, D is TRBD2 (5 bases). The CDR3 is made up of 14 amino acids. V was trimmed by 2 bases and J by 2 bases, leaving 10 bases between them. Germline CDR1 and CDR2: LGHDT and YNNKEL (reference sequence). This CDR3 reads CASSQRDGTYEQYF. The CDR3 DNA follows: TGTGCCAGCAGCCAAAGAGACGGGACCTACGAGCAGTACTTC.

This clonotype was observed once. This beta chain was picked up by a library intended for alpha chains and is off target, so its count carries little meaning. The rearrangement links TRBV2 to TRBJ2-5; D ambiguous. Germline V lookup: CDR1 SNHLY, CDR2 FYNNEI. This CDR3 comprises 14 residues. Trimming cost V 4 bases and J 1 base, with 10 bases left between them. CDR3 nucleotides: TGTGCCAGCAGTGCAGGTCGTATCCAAGAGACCCAGTACTTC. Amino acid sequence: CASSAGRIQETQYF. The whole variable domain, remainder taken from reference TRBV2 and TRBJ2-5, is EPEVTQTPSHQVTQMGQEVILRCVPISNHLYFYWYRQILGQKVEFLVSFYNNEISEKSEIFDDQFSVERPDGSNFTLKIRSTKLEDSAMYFCASSAGRIQETQYFGPGTRLLVL.

Turning to this clonotype: A library prepared for alpha chains yielded this beta chain as an off-target read; its size is of little meaning. The gene calls are TRBV9 and TRBJ2-3; 7 positions match TRBD2. This CDR3 spans 17 amino acids. The J segment lost 0 bases and the V segment lost 0 bases, leaving 7 bases of the junction unmatched. Germline CDR1 and CDR2: SGDLS and YYNGEE. CDR3 in DNA: TGTGCCAGCAGCGTAGGTTTGACTAGCCCTAGCACAGATACGCAGTATTTT. Residues: CASSVGLTSPSTDTQYF.

This clonotype is judged medium-sized (0.01 to 0.1%). Little can be read into the size of this beta chain, an off-target read in a library designed for alpha chains. The chain employs TRBV7-8 and TRBJ1-1; D is undetermined. Germline V lookup: CDR1 SGHVS, CDR2 FQNEAQ. This CDR3 has 14 amino acids. The V end lost 1 base, the J end lost 2 bases, and 8 bases lay between the germline ends. CDR3 residues: CASSLVQVNTEAFF. In DNA, the CDR3 is TGTGCCAGCAGCTTAGTCCAGGTAAACACTGAAGCTTTCTTT.